A single sample gave rise to the 15 T cell receptor beta chains below, sequenced in a study of cytomegalovirus exposure and HLA in healthy donors. Using immunoSEQ multiplex PCR, the repertoire was profiled, and TCRdb retains in-frame clones only, with some absent. The repertoire holds 90,000 to 150,000 clones, about nine tenths seen once, with around 2% in the top ten. Sequenced material: PBMCs. These receptors all stem from a man aged 18 to 35 in good health and CMV-seronegative.

This clone was detected only a few times. The chain is built from TRBV27 and TRBJ1-6; perhaps TRBD1 as D (6 bases). CDR1 is MNHEY, CDR2 SMNVEV, per germline (reference sequence). This CDR3 is 14 amino acids long. Trimming took off 11 bases at V and 6 bases at J, with 17 bases between the two ends. CDR3 region: CAVGAVHLNSPLHF. The CDR3 bases are TGTGCCGTGGGGGCAGTGCACCTTAATTCACCCCTCCACTTT.

The chain uses TRBV7-9 and TRBJ1-3, with D possibly matching TRBD1 (5 bases). The V end lost 0 bases, the J end lost 2 bases, and 11 bases lay between the germline ends. This CDR3 is 16 amino acids long. The germline CDR1 and CDR2 sequences are SEHNR and FQNEAQ (reference sequence). CDR3 nucleotides: TGTGCCAGCAGCTTAGCGCTAATAGGGGCTGGAAACACCATATATTTT. It codes for CASSLALIGAGNTIYF.

The table lists this clone with a count of one. V and J are TRBV19 and TRBJ2-1; 14 positions match TRBD2. The germline CDR1 and CDR2 sequences are LNHDA and SQIVND (reference sequence). This CDR3 has 16 residues. V lost 5 bases, J lost 8 bases, and 8 bases stayed unmatched. CDR3 sequence reads: CASSAYGTSGSYEQFF. In DNA, the CDR3 is TGTGCCAGTAGTGCATACGGGACTAGCGGGAGCTATGAGCAGTTCTTC.

The chain carries TRBV12-5 and TRBJ2-7, with 10 bases matching TRBD2. J lost 3 bases, V lost 3 bases, and 2 bases had no gene match. Looked up from germline, CDR1 is LGHNT and CDR2 is FRNRAP. The CDR3 totals 14 residues. CDR3 loop: CASGFASGSYEQYF. CDR3 DNA sequence: TGTGCTAGTGGTTTTGCTAGCGGGAGCTACGAGCAGTACTTC.

The V call is TRBV29-1, the J call TRBJ2-7; D gene unclear. V lost 5 bases, J lost 5 bases, and 7 bases lay in between. Germline V gene lookup returns CDR1 SQVTM and CDR2 ANQGSEA. The CDR3 sequence is 10 residues long. In nucleotides, the CDR3 is TGCAGCGTTTTGTCCGACGAGCAGTACTTC. This sequence encodes CSVLSDEQYF.

The chain couples TRBV5-4 to TRBJ2-3, with 12 bases identical to TRBD2. CDR3 length equals 16 residues. Germline loops: CDR1 SGHNT, CDR2 YYREEE (reference sequence). The V gene end was trimmed by 2 bases and the J gene end by 4 bases; junction bases not matched to a gene: 5. The CDR3 loop reads CASSLPSGRGADTQYF. The CDR3 bases are TGTGCCAGCAGCTTACCTAGCGGGAGGGGCGCAGATACGCAGTATTTT.

This chain connects TRBV4-3 to TRBJ2-7; 8 bases line up with TRBD1. V lost 0 bases, J lost 3 bases, and 7 bases stayed unmatched. Per the germline V gene, CDR1 is LGHNA and CDR2 is YSLEER. The CDR3 runs 16 residues. The CDR3 here is CASSQDRTGPNYEQYF. The CDR3 DNA is TGCGCCAGCAGCCAAGACCGGACAGGGCCCAACTACGAGCAGTACTTC.

This chain links TRBV6-1 with TRBJ2-5; TRBD2 aligns across 8 bases. The CDR3 runs to 15 residues. Germline V gene sequence: CDR1 MNHNS, CDR2 SASEGT. The J segment lost 4 bases and the V segment lost 5 bases, leaving 9 bases of the junction unmatched. The CDR3 here is CASSKTSGILETQYF. CDR3 nucleotides: TGTGCCAGCAGTAAAACTAGCGGAATTCTAGAGACCCAGTACTTC.

This rearrangement joins TRBV6-5 to TRBJ2-1, with TRBD2 matching 9 bases. Germline V gene sequence: CDR1 MNHEY, CDR2 SVGAGI. V shed 4 bases, J shed 8 bases, and the junction held 6 bases outside the gene matches. The CDR3 spans 14 residues. This CDR3 reads CASSSGASGDEQFF. As DNA, the CDR3 is TGTGCCAGCAGTTCGGGGGCTAGCGGGGATGAGCAGTTCTTC.

The CDR3 spells CASRGARTDNEQFF. CDR3 nucleotide sequence: TGCGCCAGCAGGGGGGCGAGGACCGACAATGAGCAGTTCTTC. J is TRBJ2-1 and V is TRBV5-1; TRBD1 is a possible D gene (6 bases). Trimming stripped 5 bases from V and 5 bases from J, with 14 bases between. CDR1 SGHRS and CDR2 YFSETQ come from the germline V gene. The CDR3 length is 14 residues.

V is TRBV2 and J is TRBJ2-1, with 9 bases matching TRBD2. Germline V gives CDR1 SNHLY, CDR2 FYNNEI. The J segment lost 7 bases and the V segment lost 2 bases, leaving 6 bases of the junction unmatched. The CDR3 runs 15 residues. The CDR3 is CASSEQLAGVNEQFF. The CDR3 nucleotides are TGTGCCAGCAGTGAACAGTTAGCGGGGGTGAATGAGCAGTTCTTC. Using reference TRBV2 and TRBJ2-1 for the parts outside the CDR3, the full variable domain is EPEVTQTPSHQVTQMGQEVILRCVPISNHLYFYWYRQILGQKVEFLVSFYNNEISEKSEIFDDQFSVERPDGSNFTLKIRSTKLEDSAMYFCASSEQLAGVNEQFFGPGTRLTVL.

This rearrangement joins TRBV6-5 to TRBJ2-3; no firm D call. The V gene's germline CDR1 is MNHEY and CDR2 SVGAGI. V lost 0 bases and J lost 4, with 5 bases in between. CDR3 length: 13 amino acids. The CDR3 reads CASSYSRPDTQYF. DNA for the CDR3: TGTGCCAGCAGTTACTCGCGCCCAGATACGCAGTATTTT.

There are a few counts of this clone. This rearrangement joins TRBV28 to TRBJ2-7; D remains unclear. CDR1 MDHEN and CDR2 SYDVKM come from the germline V gene. Between the trimmed V and J ends, which lost 4 bases and 2 bases, there was a span of 3 bases. The CDR3 length is 11 residues. The CDR3 region has the DNA TGTGCCAGCAGTTCAACCTACGAGCAGTACTTC. The encoded protein is CASSSTYEQYF.

The V and J genes are TRBV28 and TRBJ1-5, with D perhaps TRBD1 (5 bases). This CDR3 region has 14 residues. V was pared by 3 bases and J by 6 bases, with 12 bases between. From germline, CDR1 is MDHEN and CDR2 SYDVKM. CDR3 protein: CASSLMQGGQPQHF. The CDR3 DNA follows: TGTGCCAGCAGTTTGATGCAGGGCGGTCAGCCCCAGCATTTT. Full variable domain (remainder filled in from reference TRBV28 and TRBJ1-5): DVKVTQSSRYLVKRTGEKVFLECVQDMDHENMFWYRQDPGLGLRLIYFSYDVKMKEKGDIPEGYSVSREKKERFSLILESASTNQTSMYLCASSLMQGGQPQHFGDGTRLSIL.

The J gene is TRBJ2-1, the V gene TRBV6-1; 10 bases map to TRBD2. The germline V gene encodes CDR1 MNHNS and CDR2 SASEGT. The CDR3 is 15 residues long. Losses at the gene ends were 6 bases for V and 5 bases for J; bases not matched to a gene: 7. For the CDR3, the DNA is TGTGCCAGCAGGGATGGGACTAGCGCAGACAATGAGCAGTTCTTC. Translated: CASRDGTSADNEQFF.